This T cell receptor beta chain was found in a study of T cell changes during pregnancy in multiple sclerosis. Repertoires were generated with immunoSEQ multiplex PCR, while TCRdb's copy carries only in-frame clones and drops some. Altogether roughly 26,000 clones are present, about 91% being singletons, with the ten largest covering 15% to 20%. Germline V CDR1 and CDR2: MDHEN, SYDVKM. CDR3 size: 15 residues. Between the trimmed V and J ends, which lost 5 bases and 4 bases, there was a span of 17 bases. Only one count was recorded for this clone. This TCR was sampled from a female donor with multiple sclerosis, enrolled in a pregnancy study. Sample: CD8+ T cells from peripheral blood mononuclear cells, taken in the second trimester of pregnancy. The V call is TRBV28, the J call TRBJ1-1, with a possible D match to TRBD1 (5 bases). The CDR3 bases are TGTGCCAGCAGTAGGTGGCGGGGGGAGGGCACTGAAGCTTTCTTT. It specifies CASSRWRGEGTEAFF.